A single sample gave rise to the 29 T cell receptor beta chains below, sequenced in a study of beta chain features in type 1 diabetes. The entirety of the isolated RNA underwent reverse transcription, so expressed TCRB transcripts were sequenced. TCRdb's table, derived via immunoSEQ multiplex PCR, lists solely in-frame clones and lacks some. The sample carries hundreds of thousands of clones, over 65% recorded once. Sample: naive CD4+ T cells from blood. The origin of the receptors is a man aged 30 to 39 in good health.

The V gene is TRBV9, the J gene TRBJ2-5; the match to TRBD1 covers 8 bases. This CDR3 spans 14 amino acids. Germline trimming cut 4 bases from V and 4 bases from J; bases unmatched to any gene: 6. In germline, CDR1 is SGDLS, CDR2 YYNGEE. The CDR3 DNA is TGTGCCAGCAGCTCTGACAGGGGTGGAGAGACCCAGTACTTC. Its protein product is CASSSDRGGETQYF.

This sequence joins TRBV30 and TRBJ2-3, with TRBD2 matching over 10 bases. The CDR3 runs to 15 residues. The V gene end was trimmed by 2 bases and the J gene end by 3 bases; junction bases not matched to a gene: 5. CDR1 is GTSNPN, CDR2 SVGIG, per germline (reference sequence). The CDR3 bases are TGTGCCTGGAGTCCCGGGACTAGCGATACAGATACGCAGTATTTT. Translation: CAWSPGTSDTDTQYF.

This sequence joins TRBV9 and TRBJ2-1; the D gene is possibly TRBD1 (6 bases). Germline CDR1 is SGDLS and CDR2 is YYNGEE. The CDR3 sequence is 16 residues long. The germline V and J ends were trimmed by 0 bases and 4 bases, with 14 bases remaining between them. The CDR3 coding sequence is TGTGCCAGCAGCGTAGCGGGCAGGGGTGGGTACAATGAGCAGTTCTTC. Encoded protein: CASSVAGRGGYNEQFF.

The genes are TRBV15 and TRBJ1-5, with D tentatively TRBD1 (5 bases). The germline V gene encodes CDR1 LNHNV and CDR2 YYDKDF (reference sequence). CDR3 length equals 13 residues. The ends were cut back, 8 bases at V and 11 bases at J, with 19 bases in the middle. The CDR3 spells CATQRTTDGSQHF. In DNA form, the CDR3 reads TGTGCCACCCAGAGGACAACCGACGGGTCCCAGCATTTT.

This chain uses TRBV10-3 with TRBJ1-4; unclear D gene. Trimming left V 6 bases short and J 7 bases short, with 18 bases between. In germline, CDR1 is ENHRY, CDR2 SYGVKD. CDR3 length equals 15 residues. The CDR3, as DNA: TGTGCCATCAGCATCGGTGGAGCTCCCACTGAAAAACTGTTTTTT. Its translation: CAISIGGAPTEKLFF.

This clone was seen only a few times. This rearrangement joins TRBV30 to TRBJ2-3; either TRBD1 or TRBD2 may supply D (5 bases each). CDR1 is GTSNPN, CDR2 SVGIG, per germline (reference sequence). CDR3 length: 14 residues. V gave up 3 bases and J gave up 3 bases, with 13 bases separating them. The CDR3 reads CAWRPGHGTDTQYF. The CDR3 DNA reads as TGTGCCTGGAGACCGGGGCATGGAACAGATACGCAGTATTTT.

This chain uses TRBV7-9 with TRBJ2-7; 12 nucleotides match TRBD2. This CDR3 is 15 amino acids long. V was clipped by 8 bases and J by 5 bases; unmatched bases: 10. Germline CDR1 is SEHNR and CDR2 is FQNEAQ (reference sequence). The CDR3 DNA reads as TGTGCCAGCGGCCCGACTAGCGGGAGATCCCACGAGCAGTACTTC. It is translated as CASGPTSGRSHEQYF.

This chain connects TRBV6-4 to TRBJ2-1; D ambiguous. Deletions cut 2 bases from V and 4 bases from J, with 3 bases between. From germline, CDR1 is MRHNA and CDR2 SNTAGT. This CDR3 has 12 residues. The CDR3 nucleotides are TGTGCCAGCAGTGACGAGTACAATGAGCAGTTCTTC. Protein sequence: CASSDEYNEQFF.

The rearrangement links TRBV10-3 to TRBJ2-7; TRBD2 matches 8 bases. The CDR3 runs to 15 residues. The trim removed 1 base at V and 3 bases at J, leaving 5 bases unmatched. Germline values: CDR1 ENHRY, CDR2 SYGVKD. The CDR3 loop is CAISELVAGNYEQYF. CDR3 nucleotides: TGTGCCATCAGTGAGTTGGTAGCGGGAAACTACGAGCAGTACTTC.

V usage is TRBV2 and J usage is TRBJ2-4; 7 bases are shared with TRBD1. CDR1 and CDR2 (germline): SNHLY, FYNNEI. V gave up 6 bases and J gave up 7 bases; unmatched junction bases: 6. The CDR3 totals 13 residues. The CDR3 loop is CASRDRDENIQYF. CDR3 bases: TGTGCCAGCAGAGACAGGGATGAGAACATTCAGTACTTC.

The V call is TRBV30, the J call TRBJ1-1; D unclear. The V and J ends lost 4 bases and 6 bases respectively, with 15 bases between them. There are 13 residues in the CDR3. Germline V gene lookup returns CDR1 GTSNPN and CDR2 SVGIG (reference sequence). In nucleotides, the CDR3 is TGTGCCTGGACCCTAACCTGGCAACCTGAAGCTTTCTTT. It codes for CAWTLTWQPEAFF.

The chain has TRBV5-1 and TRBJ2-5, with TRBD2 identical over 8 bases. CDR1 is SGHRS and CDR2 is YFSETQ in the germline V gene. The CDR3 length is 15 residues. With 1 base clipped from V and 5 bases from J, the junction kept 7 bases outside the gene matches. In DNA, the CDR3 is TGCGCCAGCAGCTTGCGGAGCGGGAGCAGGGAGACCCAGTACTTC. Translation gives CASSLRSGSRETQYF.

CDR3 protein: CASSVTSGKQFF. Written as DNA, the CDR3 is TGTGCCAGCAGCGTTACTAGCGGGAAGCAGTTCTTC. The chain combines TRBV9 with TRBJ2-1, with 10 bases lining up with TRBD2. There are 12 residues in the CDR3. Germline V lookup: CDR1 SGDLS, CDR2 YYNGEE. V trimming: 2 bases; J trimming: 11 bases; junction bases outside the gene matches: 1.

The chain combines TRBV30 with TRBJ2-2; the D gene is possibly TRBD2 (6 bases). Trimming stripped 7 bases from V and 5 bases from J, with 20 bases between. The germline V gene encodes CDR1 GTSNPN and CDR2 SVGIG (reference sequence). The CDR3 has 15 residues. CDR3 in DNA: TGTGCCTCCGGCCGAAGCGGGTCTCGGACCGGGGAGCTGTTTTTT. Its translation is CASGRSGSRTGELFF.

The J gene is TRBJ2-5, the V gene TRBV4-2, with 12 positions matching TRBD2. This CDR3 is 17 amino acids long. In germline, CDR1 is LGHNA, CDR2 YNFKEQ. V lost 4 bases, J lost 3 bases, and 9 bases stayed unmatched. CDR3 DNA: TGTGCCAGCAGCCCCGGACTAGCGGGGCCGTCGGAAGAGACCCAGTACTTC. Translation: CASSPGLAGPSEETQYF.

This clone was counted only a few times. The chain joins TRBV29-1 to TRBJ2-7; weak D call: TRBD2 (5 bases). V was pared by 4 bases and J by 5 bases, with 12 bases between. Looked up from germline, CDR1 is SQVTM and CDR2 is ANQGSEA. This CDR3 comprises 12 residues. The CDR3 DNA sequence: TGCAGCGTTGCCGGGAATATCGACGAGCAGTACTTC. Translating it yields CSVAGNIDEQYF.

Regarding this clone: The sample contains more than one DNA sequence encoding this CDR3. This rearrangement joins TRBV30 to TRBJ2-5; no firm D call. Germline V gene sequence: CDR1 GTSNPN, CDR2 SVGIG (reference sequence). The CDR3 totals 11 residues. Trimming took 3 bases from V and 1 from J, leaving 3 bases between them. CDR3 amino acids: CAWRAQETQYF. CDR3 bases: TGTGCCTGGAGGGCCCAAGAGACCCAGTACTTC.

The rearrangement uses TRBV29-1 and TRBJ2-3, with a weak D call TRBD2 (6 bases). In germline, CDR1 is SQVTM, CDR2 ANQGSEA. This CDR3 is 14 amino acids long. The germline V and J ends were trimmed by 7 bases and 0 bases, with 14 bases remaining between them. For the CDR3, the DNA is TGCAGCGCCCGGTTGGCGGGAAGCACAGATACGCAGTATTTT. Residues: CSARLAGSTDTQYF.

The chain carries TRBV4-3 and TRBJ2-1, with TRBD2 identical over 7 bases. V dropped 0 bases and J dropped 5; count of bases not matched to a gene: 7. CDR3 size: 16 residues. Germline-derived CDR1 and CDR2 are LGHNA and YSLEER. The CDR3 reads CASSQDLTGGHNEQFF. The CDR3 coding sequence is TGCGCCAGCAGCCAAGATTTGACGGGAGGACACAATGAGCAGTTCTTC.

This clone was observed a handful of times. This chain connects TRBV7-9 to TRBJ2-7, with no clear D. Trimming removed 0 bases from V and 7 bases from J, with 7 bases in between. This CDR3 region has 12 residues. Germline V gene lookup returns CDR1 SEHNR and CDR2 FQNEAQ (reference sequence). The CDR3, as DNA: TGTGCCAGCAGCTTAGCGACCGGAGAGCAGTACTTC. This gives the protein CASSLATGEQYF.

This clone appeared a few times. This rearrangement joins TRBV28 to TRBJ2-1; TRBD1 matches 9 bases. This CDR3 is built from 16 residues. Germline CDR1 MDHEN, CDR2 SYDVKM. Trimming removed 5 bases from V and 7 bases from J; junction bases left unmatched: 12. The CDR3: CASSRFPGQGPNEQFF. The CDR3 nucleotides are TGTGCCAGCAGTCGGTTCCCGGGACAGGGTCCAAATGAGCAGTTCTTC.

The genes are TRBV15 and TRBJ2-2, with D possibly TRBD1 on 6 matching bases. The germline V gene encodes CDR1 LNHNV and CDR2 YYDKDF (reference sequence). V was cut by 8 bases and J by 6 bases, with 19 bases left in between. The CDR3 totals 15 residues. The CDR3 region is CATGTGTLFAGELFF. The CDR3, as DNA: TGTGCCACCGGGACCGGGACACTATTCGCCGGGGAGCTGTTTTTT.

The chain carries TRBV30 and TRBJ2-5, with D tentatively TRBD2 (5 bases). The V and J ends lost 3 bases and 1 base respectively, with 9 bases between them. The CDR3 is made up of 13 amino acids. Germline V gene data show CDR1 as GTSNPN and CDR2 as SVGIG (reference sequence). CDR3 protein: CAWSDEGQETQYF. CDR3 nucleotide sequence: TGTGCCTGGAGCGACGAGGGCCAAGAGACCCAGTACTTC.

CDR3 DNA sequence: TGTGCCAGCAGTGAGGACTCAGCCAAAAACATTCAGTACTTC. It specifies CASSEDSAKNIQYF. The chain has TRBV25-1 and TRBJ2-4; D perhaps matches TRBD2 (5 bases). The CDR3 extends over 14 amino acids. Germline loops: CDR1 MGHDK, CDR2 SYGVNS. V was trimmed by 3 bases and J by 0 bases, leaving 6 bases between them.

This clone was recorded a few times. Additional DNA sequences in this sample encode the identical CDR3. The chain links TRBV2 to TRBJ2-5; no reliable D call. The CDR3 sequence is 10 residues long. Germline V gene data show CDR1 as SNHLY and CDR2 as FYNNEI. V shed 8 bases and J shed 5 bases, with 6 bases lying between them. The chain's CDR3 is CASLRETQYF. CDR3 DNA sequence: TGTGCCAGCCTAAGGGAGACCCAGTACTTC.

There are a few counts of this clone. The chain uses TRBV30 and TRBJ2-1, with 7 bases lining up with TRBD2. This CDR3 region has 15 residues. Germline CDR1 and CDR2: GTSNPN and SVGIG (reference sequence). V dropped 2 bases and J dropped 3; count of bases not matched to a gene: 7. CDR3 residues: CAWSSQRGIYNEQFF. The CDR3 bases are TGTGCCTGGAGTTCCCAGCGGGGTATCTACAATGAGCAGTTCTTC.

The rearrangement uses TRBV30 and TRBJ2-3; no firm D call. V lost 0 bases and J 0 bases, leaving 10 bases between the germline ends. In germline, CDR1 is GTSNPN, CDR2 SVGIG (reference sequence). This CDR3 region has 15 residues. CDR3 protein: CAWSVRRTSTDTQYF. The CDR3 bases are TGTGCCTGGAGTGTACGTCGGACCAGCACAGATACGCAGTATTTT.

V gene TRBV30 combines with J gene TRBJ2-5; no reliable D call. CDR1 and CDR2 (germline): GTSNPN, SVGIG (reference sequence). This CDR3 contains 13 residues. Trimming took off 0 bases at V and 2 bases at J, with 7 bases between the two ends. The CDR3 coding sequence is TGTGCCTGGAGTGTACGAGCGCAAGAGACCCAGTACTTC. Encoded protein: CAWSVRAQETQYF.

CDR3 DNA: TGTGCCAGCAGCCCCTCTCGGACAGGGTTGGAGACCCAGTACTTC. Its translation: CASSPSRTGLETQYF. The chain links TRBV6-5 to TRBJ2-5, with TRBD1 matching over 8 bases. Germline-derived CDR1 and CDR2 are MNHEY and SVGAGI. Trimming at V came to 6 bases and at J to 5 bases, leaving 11 bases not matched to a gene. The CDR3 covers 15 residues.